Shown below are 11 T cell receptor beta chains from a single sample sequenced in a study of blood T cell repertoires in COVID-19. Here immunoSEQ multiplex PCR was the method, and the copy in TCRdb shows in-frame clones only, minus some. Of around 140,000 clones in the sample, roughly 90% were seen once. Sequencing input: peripheral blood. The receptors originated from a man between 65 and 85 years old with active COVID-19.

Written as DNA, the CDR3 is TGTGCCAGCAGTTTACCCGACAGGGGGAAAAATGAGCAGTTCTTC. Translation: CASSLPDRGKNEQFF. V is TRBV28 and J is TRBJ2-1; TRBD1 matches at 9 bases. The J segment lost 7 bases and the V segment lost 2 bases, leaving 6 bases of the junction unmatched. Germline-derived CDR1 and CDR2 are MDHEN and SYDVKM. The CDR3 has 15 amino acids.

CDR3 loop: CASSPQGQGEAFF. The CDR3 DNA is TGTGCCAGCAGTCCGCAGGGACAGGGTGAAGCTTTCTTT. This rearrangement joins TRBV28 to TRBJ1-1; 9 nucleotides agree with TRBD1. V dropped 5 bases and J dropped 7; count of bases not matched to a gene: 5. Germline CDR1 is MDHEN and CDR2 is SYDVKM. The CDR3 is 13 residues long.

The rearrangement uses TRBV24-1 and TRBJ1-5; 10 bases fit TRBD1. The CDR3 is made up of 15 amino acids. Germline V lookup: CDR1 KGHDR, CDR2 SFDVKD. V was clipped by 4 bases and J by 6 bases; unmatched bases: 5. DNA for the CDR3: TGTGCCACCAGTGAGACAGGGGGCGGCGGTCAGCCCCAGCATTTT. This translates into CATSETGGGGQPQHF.

The V gene is TRBV11-1, the J gene TRBJ2-7; TRBD1 aligns across 7 bases. The CDR3 consists of 15 residues. Trimming removed 5 bases from V and 3 bases from J; junction bases left unmatched: 10. Germline CDR1 SGHAT, CDR2 FQDESV (reference sequence). The CDR3 here is CASSATMTGFYEQYF. The CDR3 coding sequence is TGTGCCAGCAGCGCCACCATGACAGGGTTCTACGAGCAGTACTTC. Full variable domain (rest looked up from reference TRBV11-1 and TRBJ2-7): EAEVAQSPRYKITEKSQAVAFWCDPISGHATLYWYRQILGQGPELLVQFQDESVVDDSQLPKDRFSAERLKGVDSTLKIQPAELGDSAMYLCASSATMTGFYEQYFGPGTRLTVT.

A single count supports this clone. This chain links TRBV25-1 with TRBJ1-3, with D uncertain. This CDR3 spans 15 amino acids. V lost 2 bases, J lost 4 bases, and 12 bases lay in between. CDR1 and CDR2 (germline): MGHDK, SYGVNS. The CDR3 loop reads CASSEGGRAGNTIYF. CDR3 bases: TGTGCCAGCAGTGAAGGCGGGAGGGCGGGAAACACCATATATTTT. The whole variable domain, filled in from reference TRBV25-1 and TRBJ1-3, reads EADIYQTPRYLVIGTGKKITLECSQTMGHDKMYWYQQDPGMELHLIHYSYGVNSTEKGDLSSESTVSRIRTEHFPLTLESARPSHTSQYLCASSEGGRAGNTIYFGEGSWLTVV.

The V gene is TRBV9, the J gene TRBJ1-4; D unresolved. The CDR3 extends over 15 amino acids. Germline CDR1 and CDR2: SGDLS and YYNGEE. Trimming stripped 0 bases from V and 3 bases from J, with 9 bases between. In DNA, the CDR3 is TGTGCCAGCAGCGTAGGCGGGGTATCTAATGAAAAACTGTTTTTT. Its protein is CASSVGGVSNEKLFF.

The V call is TRBV6-5, the J call TRBJ1-5; D is ambiguous. Trimming removed 6 bases from V and 0 bases from J, with 12 bases in between. The germline CDR1 and CDR2 sequences are MNHEY and SVGAGI. This CDR3 has 15 residues. The CDR3 region is CASRTNSNSNQPQHF. The CDR3 region has the DNA TGTGCCAGCAGAACCAACAGTAATAGCAATCAGCCCCAGCATTTT.

The rearrangement links TRBV19 to TRBJ2-2, with unresolved D. The germline V and J ends were trimmed by 0 bases and 5 bases, with 4 bases remaining between them. Germline CDR1 is LNHDA and CDR2 is SQIVND (reference sequence). The CDR3 runs to 13 residues. The DNA for the CDR3 is TGTGCCAGTAGTATAGACGGTACCGGGGAGCTGTTTTTT. It codes for CASSIDGTGELFF.

CDR3 loop: CASSGRTSGSSEEQFF. The CDR3 DNA follows: TGCGCCAGCAGCGGGCGGACTAGCGGGAGTAGCGAGGAGCAGTTCTTC. V gene TRBV4-3 combines with J gene TRBJ2-1, with 13 nucleotides matching TRBD2. This CDR3 has 16 residues. Germline CDR1 reads LGHNA; CDR2 reads YSLEER. Trimming took 5 bases from V and 10 from J; bases not matched to a gene: 11.

DNA for the CDR3: TGCAGTGCCCCTGACTCATACGAGCAGTACTTC. It yields the protein CSAPDSYEQYF. The V call is TRBV20-1, the J call TRBJ2-7; D is uncertain. The length of the CDR3 is 11 residues. The V gene lost 6 bases and the J gene lost 4 bases, with 10 bases spanning the gap. CDR1 DFQATT and CDR2 SNEGSKA come from the germline V gene (reference sequence).

This clone was counted a few times. The chain employs TRBV18 and TRBJ1-6, with 7 bases matching TRBD1. This CDR3 is 14 amino acids long. V trimming: 6 bases; J trimming: 8 bases; junction bases outside the gene matches: 7. Germline V gene sequence: CDR1 KGHSH, CDR2 LQKENI. The CDR3 here is CASSKDRPDSPLHF. The CDR3 DNA sequence: TGTGCCAGCTCCAAGGACAGGCCGGATTCACCCCTCCACTTT.